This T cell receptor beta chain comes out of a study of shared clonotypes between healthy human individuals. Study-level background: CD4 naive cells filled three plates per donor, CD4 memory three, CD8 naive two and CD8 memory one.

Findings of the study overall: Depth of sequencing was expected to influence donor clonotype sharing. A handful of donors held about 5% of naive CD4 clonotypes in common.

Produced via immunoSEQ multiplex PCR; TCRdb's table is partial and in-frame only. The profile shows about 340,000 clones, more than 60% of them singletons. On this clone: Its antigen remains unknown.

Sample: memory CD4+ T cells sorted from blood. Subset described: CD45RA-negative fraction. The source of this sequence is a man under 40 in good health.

The CDR3: CASTWDRGNEKLFF. The CDR3 DNA reads as TGTGCCAGCACCTGGGACAGGGGTAATGAAAAACTGTTTTTT. The chain is built from TRBV2 and TRBJ1-4; 10 bases match TRBD1. Germline CDR1 and CDR2: SNHLY and FYNNEI. The ends lost 7 bases at V and 4 bases at J; junction bases unmatched: 3. CDR3 length equals 14 residues.